The following is a TCR beta chain sequence with its context. What it binds is not known. The length of the CDR3 is 15 residues. Germline assignment: CDR1 MNHEY and CDR2 SMNVEV (reference sequence). Losses at the gene ends were 5 bases for V and 8 bases for J; bases not matched to a gene: 9. The PCR used 60 Vbeta and 13 Jbeta primers. Authors' data handling: Approximately 11 million of 65 million to 95 million unique TCR beta chains were shared, per a later count. Profiled with immunoSEQ multiplex PCR; TCRdb holds only in-frame clones, not every one. The V and J calls and the clone size are those of that table, but D and trimming were determined from the DNA. The table has around 64,000 clones, over 60% seen once. This entry belongs to a study of cytomegalovirus exposure and HLA in healthy donors. Looking at the study overall: Previous work identified roughly 110 million unique TCR beta sequences from approximately 190 million T cells. Whole-study findings and limits: Several V segments, TRBV6-2 and TRBV6-3 among them, could not be told apart and were dropped. A later analysis linked a missense DCLRE1C variant to TCR beta V- and J-gene trimming.

The TCR sequence derives from a man aged 25 to 45 in good health and CMV-seropositive. Sequenced material: PBMCs. The chain carries TRBV27 and TRBJ1-6; 7 positions match TRBD1. The CDR3 coding sequence is TGTGCCAGCAGTCCAGACAGGGCTTGGGATTCACCCCTCCACTTT. Translation gives CASSPDRAWDSPLHF.